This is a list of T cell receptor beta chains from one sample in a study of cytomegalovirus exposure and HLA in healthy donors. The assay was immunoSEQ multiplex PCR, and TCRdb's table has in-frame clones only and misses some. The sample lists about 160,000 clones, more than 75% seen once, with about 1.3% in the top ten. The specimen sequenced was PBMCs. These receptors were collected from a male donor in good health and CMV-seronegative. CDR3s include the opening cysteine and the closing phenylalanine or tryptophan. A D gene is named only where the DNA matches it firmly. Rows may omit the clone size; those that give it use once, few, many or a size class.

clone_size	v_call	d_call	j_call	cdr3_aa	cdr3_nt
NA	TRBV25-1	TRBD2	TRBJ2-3	CASSLAGGPATDTQYF	TGTGCCAGCAGTCTAGCGGGAGGGCCAGCAACAGATACGCAGTATTTT
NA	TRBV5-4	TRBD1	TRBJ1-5	CASSVQGANQPQHF	TGTGCCAGCAGCGTACAGGGGGCCAATCAGCCCCAGCATTTT
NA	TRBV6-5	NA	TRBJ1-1	CASSLRMNTEAFF	TGTGCCAGCAGTTTGCGGATGAACACTGAAGCTTTCTTT
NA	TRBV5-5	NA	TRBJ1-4	CASSATGTTGEKLFF	TGTGCCAGCAGCGCCACAGGAACGACAGGTGAAAAACTGTTTTTT
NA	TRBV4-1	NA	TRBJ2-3	CASSQDSMFTDTQYF	TGCGCCAGCAGCCAAGACAGTATGTTCACAGATACGCAGTATTTT
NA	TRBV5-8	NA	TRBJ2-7	CASSFQSLYEQYF	TGTGCCAGCAGCTTCCAGTCGCTCTACGAGCAGTACTTC
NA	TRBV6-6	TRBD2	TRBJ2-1	CASSPSGGTYNEQFF	TGTGCCAGCAGCCCGAGCGGGGGCACATACAATGAGCAGTTCTTC
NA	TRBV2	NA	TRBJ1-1	CASSEAQFEAFF	TGTGCCAGCAGTGAAGCCCAGTTTGAAGCTTTCTTT
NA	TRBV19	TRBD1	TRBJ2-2	CASSLNRGAGELFF	TGTGCCAGTAGTTTAAACAGGGGTGCCGGGGAGCTGTTTTTT
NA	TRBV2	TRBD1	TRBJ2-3	CASSQGGEADTQYF	TGTGCCAGCAGTCAAGGGGGCGAGGCAGATACGCAGTATTTT
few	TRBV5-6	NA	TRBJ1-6	CASSFGGSGNSPLHF	TGTGCCAGCAGCTTCGGGGGATCGGGTAATTCACCCCTCCACTTT
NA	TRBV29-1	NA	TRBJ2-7	CSAWVRGSRDEQYF	TGCAGCGCTTGGGTAAGGGGGAGTAGGGACGAGCAGTACTTC
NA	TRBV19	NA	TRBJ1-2	CASSQDTYGYTF	TGTGCCAGTAGTCAGGATACCTATGGCTACACCTTC
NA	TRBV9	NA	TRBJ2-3	CASSVATDTQYF	TGTGCCAGCAGCGTAGCTACAGATACGCAGTATTTT
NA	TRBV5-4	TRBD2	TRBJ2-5	CASSLGSGITPETQYF	TGTGCCAGCAGCTTGGGTAGCGGGATAACTCCCGAGACCCAGTACTTC
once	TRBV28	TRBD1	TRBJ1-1	CASRLGGQRFMNTEAFF	TGTGCCAGCAGACTGGGGGGACAGCGTTTCATGAACACTGAAGCTTTCTTT
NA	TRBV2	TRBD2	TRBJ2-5	CATVAGETQYF	TGTGCCACCGTAGCGGGGGAGACCCAGTACTTC
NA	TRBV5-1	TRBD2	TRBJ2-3	CASSLTSGRMTDTQYF	TGCGCCAGCAGCTTGACGAGCGGGAGGATGACAGATACGCAGTATTTT
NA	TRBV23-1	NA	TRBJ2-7	CASSQATGRYEQYF	TGCGCCAGCAGTCAAGCGACAGGAAGATACGAGCAGTACTTC
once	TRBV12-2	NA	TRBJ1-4	CASRSRGGPGANEKLFF	TGTGCAAGTCGCTCCAGGGGCGGGCCGGGTGCTAATGAAAAACTGTTTTTT
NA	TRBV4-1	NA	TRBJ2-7	CASSQDSAGAISYEQYF	TGCGCCAGCAGCCAAGATTCAGCAGGGGCGATTTCCTACGAGCAGTACTTC
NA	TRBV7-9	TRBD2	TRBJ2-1	CASNRLAGGYNEQFF	TGTGCCAGCAACAGACTAGCGGGAGGGTACAATGAGCAGTTCTTC
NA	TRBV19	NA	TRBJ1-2	CASSIRRGDGGYTF	TGTGCCAGTAGTATTCGCAGGGGCGATGGTGGCTACACCTTC
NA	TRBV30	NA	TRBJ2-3	CAWSAANTDTQYF	TGTGCCTGGAGTGCAGCGAACACAGATACGCAGTATTTT
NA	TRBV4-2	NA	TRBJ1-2	CASSQDKFTGNYVYTF	TGTGCCAGCAGCCAAGATAAATTTACGGGGAACTATGTCTACACCTTC
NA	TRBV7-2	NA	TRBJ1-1	CASSLSRGMNTEAFF	TGTGCCAGCAGTCTAAGTAGGGGAATGAACACTGAAGCTTTCTTT
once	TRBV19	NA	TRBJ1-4	CASSARAQLFF	TGTGCCAGTAGTGCCAGGGCTCAACTGTTTTTT
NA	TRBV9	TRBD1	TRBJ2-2	CASSGRQGGTGELFF	TGTGCCAGCAGTGGGAGACAGGGGGGAACCGGGGAGCTGTTTTTT
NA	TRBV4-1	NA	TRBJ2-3	CASSQDIGADTQYF	TGCGCCAGCAGCCAAGATATAGGGGCAGATACGCAGTATTTT
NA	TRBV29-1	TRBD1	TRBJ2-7	CSVDPGQGAGEQYF	TGCAGCGTTGACCCGGGACAGGGGGCAGGGGAGCAGTACTTC
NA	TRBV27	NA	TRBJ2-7	CASSFSGSSYEQYF	TGTGCCAGCAGTTTTTCGGGAAGCTCCTACGAGCAGTACTTC
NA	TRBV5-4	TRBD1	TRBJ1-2	CASTNFGGGISYGYTF	TGTGCCAGCACCAACTTTGGAGGGGGCATATCGTATGGCTACACCTTC
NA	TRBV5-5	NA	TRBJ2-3	CASSLFRGTDTQYF	TGTGCCAGCAGCTTGTTCAGGGGAACAGATACGCAGTATTTT
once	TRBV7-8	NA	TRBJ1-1	CASSLAGVGQPNTEAFF	TGTGCCAGCAGCTTAGCGGGGGTTGGACAGCCGAACACTGAAGCTTTCTTT
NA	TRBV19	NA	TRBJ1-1	CASSIDGVNTEAFF	TGTGCCAGTAGTATAGACGGGGTCAACACTGAAGCTTTCTTT
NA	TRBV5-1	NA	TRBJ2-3	CASSLVLGRSTRGYTQYF	TGCGCCAGCAGCTTGGTATTGGGAAGGAGCACCCGCGGGTATACGCAGTATTTT
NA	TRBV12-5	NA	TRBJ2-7	CASGPDRSYEQYF	TGTGCTAGTGGTCCCGACAGGTCCTACGAGCAGTACTTC
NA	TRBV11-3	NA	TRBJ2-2	CASSLGQNTGELFF	TGTGCCAGCAGCTTAGGGCAGAACACCGGGGAGCTGTTTTTT
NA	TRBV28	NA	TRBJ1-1	CASARENTEAFF	TGTGCCAGCGCCAGGGAGAACACTGAAGCTTTCTTT
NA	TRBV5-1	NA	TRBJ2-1	CASSLELGGYNEQFF	TGCGCCAGCAGCTTGGAACTAGGAGGCTACAATGAGCAGTTCTTC
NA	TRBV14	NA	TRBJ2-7	CASSQAVSYEQYF	TGTGCCAGCAGCCAGGCAGTATCCTACGAGCAGTACTTC
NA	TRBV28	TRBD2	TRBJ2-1	CASSPPTSGHYNEQFF	TGTGCCAGCAGCCCCCCCACTAGCGGACACTACAATGAGCAGTTCTTC
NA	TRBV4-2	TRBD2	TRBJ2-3	CASSQEGAGRGTDTQYF	TGTGCCAGCAGCCAAGAAGGAGCGGGACGGGGCACAGATACGCAGTATTTT
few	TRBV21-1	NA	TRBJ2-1	CASSKANRGGNEQFF	TGTGCCAGCAGCAAAGCCAACAGGGGTGGCAATGAGCAGTTCTTC
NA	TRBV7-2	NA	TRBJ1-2	CASISTGTSYGYTF	TGTGCCAGCATTTCAACCGGGACAAGTTATGGCTACACCTTC
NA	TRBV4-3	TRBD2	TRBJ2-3	CASSQLAGGIMDTQYF	TGCGCCAGCAGCCAACTGGCGGGGGGGATAATGGATACGCAGTATTTT
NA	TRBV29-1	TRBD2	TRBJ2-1	CSAGLAGSYNEQFF	TGCAGCGCTGGACTAGCGGGATCCTACAATGAGCAGTTCTTC
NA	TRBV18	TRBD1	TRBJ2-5	CASSPNLGGNGETQYF	TGTGCCAGCTCACCAAATTTAGGGGGCAATGGAGAGACCCAGTACTTC
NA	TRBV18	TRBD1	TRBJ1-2	CASSPAPGTGDYGYTF	TGTGCCAGCTCACCCGCCCCCGGGACAGGAGACTATGGCTACACCTTC
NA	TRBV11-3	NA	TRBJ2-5	CASSLSGVETQYF	TGTGCCAGCAGCTTATCAGGGGTGGAGACCCAGTACTTC
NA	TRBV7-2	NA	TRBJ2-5	CASSLNIQETQYF	TGTGCCAGCAGCTTAAACATCCAAGAGACCCAGTACTTC
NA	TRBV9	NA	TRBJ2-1	CASSVDGGEQFF	TGTGCCAGCAGCGTAGACGGAGGTGAGCAGTTCTTC